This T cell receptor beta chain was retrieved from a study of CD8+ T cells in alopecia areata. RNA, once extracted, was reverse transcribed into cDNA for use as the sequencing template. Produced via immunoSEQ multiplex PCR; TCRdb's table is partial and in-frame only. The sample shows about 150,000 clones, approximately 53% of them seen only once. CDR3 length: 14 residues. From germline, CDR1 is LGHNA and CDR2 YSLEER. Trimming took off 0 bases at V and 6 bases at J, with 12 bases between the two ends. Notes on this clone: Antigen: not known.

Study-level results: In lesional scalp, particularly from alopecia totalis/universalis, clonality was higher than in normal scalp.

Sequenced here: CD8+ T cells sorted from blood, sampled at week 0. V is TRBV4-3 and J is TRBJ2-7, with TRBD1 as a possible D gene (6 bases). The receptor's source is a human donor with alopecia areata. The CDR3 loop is CASSQEAGVGEQYF. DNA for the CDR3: TGCGCCAGCAGCCAAGAAGCAGGGGTCGGCGAGCAGTACTTC.